A single sample gave rise to the 17 T cell receptor beta chains below, sequenced in a study of blood T cell repertoires in COVID-19 (TCRdb year 2020). To prepare the library, the immunoSEQ multiplex PCR assay was applied. TCRdb mirrors the immuneACCESS table, restricted to in-frame sequences. Some clones are absent from its copies; in checked studies, under half trace to an unresolved V gene, and the reason for the others is unknown. This sample gives approximately 250,000 clones in total; nearly 85% of them show up just once. Around 6% of the sample is held by the ten biggest clonotypes. Input material: peripheral blood. These receptors originate from a human donor in a cohort sampled during active COVID-19.

The chain combines TRBV6-6 with TRBJ1-1; a weak D match, TRBD1 (6 bases). The ends were cut back, 3 bases at V and 3 bases at J, with 11 bases in the middle. CDR1 MNHNY and CDR2 SVGAGI come from the germline V gene (reference sequence). The CDR3 is 14 residues long. CDR3 sequence (DNA): TGTGCCAGCAGTTATAAGGGGGGGGACACTGAAGCTTTCTTT. Protein sequence: CASSYKGGDTEAFF.

The chain has TRBV19 and TRBJ1-3; 7 bases are shared with TRBD1. The CDR3 contains 14 residues. The germline CDR1 and CDR2 sequences are LNHDA and SQIVND (reference sequence). J gave up 6 bases and V 7 bases, and 9 bases lay outside the gene matches. Here the CDR3 DNA reads TGTGCCAGTATTACACTCGGGACAGAAAACACCATATATTTT. Translation gives CASITLGTENTIYF.

This CDR3 reads CASSLWSGADTEAFF. CDR3 nucleotides: TGTGCCAGCAGCTTGTGGTCAGGGGCGGACACTGAAGCTTTCTTT. The chain carries TRBV5-4 and TRBJ1-1, with TRBD1 as a possible D gene (6 bases). V was clipped by 1 base and J by 3 bases, with 13 bases between them. Per germline, CDR1 SGHNT and CDR2 YYREEE (reference sequence). This CDR3 is 15 amino acids long.

V usage is TRBV3-1 (or the pseudogene TRBV3-2) and J usage is TRBJ2-3, with a weak D call TRBD2 (6 bases). Germline V CDR1 and CDR2: LGHDT, YNNKEL (reference sequence). The CDR3 spans 17 residues. The germline V and J ends were trimmed by 0 bases and 6 bases, with 19 bases remaining between them. The CDR3 region has the DNA TGTGCCAGCAGCCAAGAAGTACTAGCCTTCGCATCTGATACGCAGTATTTT. As protein: CASSQEVLAFASDTQYF.

The chain is built from TRBV3-1 (or the pseudogene TRBV3-2) and TRBJ1-1, with D possibly TRBD1 on 6 matching bases. The germline V gene has CDR1 LGHDT and CDR2 YNNKEL (reference sequence). V lost 0 bases to trimming and J lost 6 bases, with 14 bases between them. This CDR3 contains 15 residues. DNA for the CDR3: TGTGCCAGCAGCCAAGATCTGGGTCAGGGGCCTGAAGCTTTCTTT. It translates to CASSQDLGQGPEAFF.

V is TRBV19 and J is TRBJ2-1; 12 nucleotides line up with TRBD2. The germline V gene encodes CDR1 LNHDA and CDR2 SQIVND (reference sequence). V trimming: 3 bases; J trimming: 4 bases; junction bases outside the gene matches: 7. The length of the CDR3 is 17 residues. The CDR3 loop reads CASSILPSGGGYNEQFF. CDR3 nucleotide sequence: TGTGCCAGTAGTATTCTACCTAGCGGGGGGGGTTACAATGAGCAGTTCTTC.

Only a few counts were recorded for this clone. The V and J genes are TRBV5-1 and TRBJ1-5; D gene uncertain. The ends were cut back, 4 bases at V and 4 bases at J, with 12 bases in the middle. Germline CDR1 is SGHRS and CDR2 is YFSETQ. This CDR3 region has 14 residues. This CDR3 reads CASSPGGDNQPQHF. DNA of the CDR3: TGCGCCAGCAGCCCCGGCGGAGATAATCAGCCCCAGCATTTT.

This clone is a singleton in its sample. The rearrangement uses TRBV5-6 and TRBJ2-1, with 9 bases fitting TRBD2. With V trimmed by 1 base and J by 0 bases, 5 bases remained unmatched. The CDR3 is 17 residues long. Germline lookup yields CDR1 SGHDT and CDR2 YYEEEE. CDR3 sequence reads: CASSLRLAGISYNEQFF. Here the CDR3 DNA reads TGTGCCAGCAGCTTGCGCCTAGCGGGGATCTCCTACAATGAGCAGTTCTTC.

The chain has TRBV28 and TRBJ2-3, with 7 bases identical to TRBD1. This CDR3 spans 15 amino acids. The germline V gene has CDR1 MDHEN and CDR2 SYDVKM. V trimming: 3 bases; J trimming: 8 bases; junction bases outside the gene matches: 11. The CDR3: CASSFPGGKKATQYF. The CDR3 DNA is TGTGCCAGCAGTTTTCCAGGGGGAAAAAAGGCTACGCAGTATTTT.

The rearrangement links TRBV15 to TRBJ1-5; weak D call: TRBD1 (5 bases). CDR1 and CDR2 from the germline V gene are LNHNV and YYDKDF (reference sequence). The CDR3 sequence is 17 residues long. V shed 2 bases and J shed 0 bases, with 14 bases lying between them. CDR3 in DNA: TGTGCCACCAGCAGACCAAACAGGATTATTAGCAATCAGCCCCAGCATTTT. Its translation: CATSRPNRIISNQPQHF. The complete variable domain, with remaining parts taken from reference TRBV15 and TRBJ1-5, reads DAMVIQNPRYQVTQFGKPVTLSCSQTLNHNVMYWYQQKSSQAPKLLFHYYDKDFNNEADTPDNFQSRRPNTSFCFLDIRSPGLGDTAMYLCATSRPNRIISNQPQHFGDGTRLSIL.

The rearrangement uses TRBV30 and TRBJ2-5; weak D call: TRBD2 (5 bases). This CDR3 has 13 amino acids. Per the germline V gene, CDR1 is GTSNPN and CDR2 is SVGIG (reference sequence). V gave up 8 bases and J gave up 8 bases, with 21 bases separating them. The CDR3 sequence: CAAARGVEGTQYF. DNA of the CDR3: TGTGCCGCCGCTCGGGGTGTGGAAGGAACCCAGTACTTC.

In regard to this clone: A junction end diverges from the germline sequence, so it may reflect a read error. The chain combines TRBV7-7 with TRBJ2-7, with 9 nucleotides matching TRBD1. The germline gives CDR1 SSHAT, CDR2 FNYEAQ (reference sequence). CDR3 length equals 14 residues. CDR3 bases: TGTGCTAGCAGCCCAGGGACAGGGACCTACGAGCAGTACTTC. It encodes CASSPGTGTYEQYF.

In this sample, this clone turned up once. V usage is TRBV4-1 and J usage is TRBJ1-6, with a possible D match to TRBD1 (5 bases). This CDR3 contains 16 residues. Trimming shortened V by 0 bases and J by 10 bases, and 16 bases separated the two germline ends. Looked up from germline, CDR1 is MGHRA and CDR2 is YSYEKL. CDR3 protein: CASSQEVWQGKSPLHF. Written as DNA, the CDR3 is TGCGCCAGCAGCCAAGAGGTCTGGCAGGGAAAATCACCCCTCCACTTT.

The chain uses TRBV28 and TRBJ2-5; 12 bases agree with TRBD2. V dropped 6 bases and J dropped 5; count of bases not matched to a gene: 10. Germline CDR1 MDHEN, CDR2 SYDVKM. The CDR3 extends over 16 amino acids. CDR3 sequence: CASRSHRLAGEETQYF. Here the CDR3 DNA reads TGTGCCAGCAGGTCCCATCGACTAGCGGGAGAGGAGACCCAGTACTTC.

The rearrangement uses TRBV5-4 and TRBJ1-1; D is undetermined. This CDR3 has 14 amino acids. Germline V gene lookup returns CDR1 SGHNT and CDR2 YYREEE (reference sequence). Trimming stripped 4 bases from V and 6 bases from J, with 16 bases between. The CDR3 here is CASSPAGGSSEAFF. DNA of the CDR3: TGTGCCAGCAGCCCCGCCGGTGGTTCTTCTGAAGCTTTCTTT.

This chain uses TRBV19 with TRBJ2-3; 7 bases align to TRBD1. Per germline, CDR1 LNHDA and CDR2 SQIVND (reference sequence). The CDR3 extends over 13 amino acids. J lost 3 bases, V lost 7 bases, and 4 bases had no gene match. In DNA form, the CDR3 reads TGTGCCAGTAACAGGGGACGGACAGATACGCAGTATTTT. This sequence encodes CASNRGRTDTQYF.

This clone was seen a few times. This chain uses TRBV11-2 with TRBJ1-2; D is ambiguous. V lost 8 bases and J lost 4, with 14 bases in between. The V gene's germline CDR1 is SGHAT and CDR2 FQNNGV. The CDR3 is 13 amino acids. The chain's CDR3 is CASAITVGYGYTF. CDR3 in DNA: TGTGCCAGCGCCATTACAGTAGGCTATGGCTACACCTTC.